This T cell receptor (beta chain) was captured by sequencing in a study of post-analysis software for immune sequencing data. In the study overall: There were relapsing-remitting, secondary progressive and progressive-relapsing multiple sclerosis among the disease courses included.

About this clonotype: Its antigen remains unidentified. Sequence at one end of the junction differs from germline and may be a read error.

This CDR3 has 17 amino acids. Germline CDR1 reads MNHEY; CDR2 reads SVGAGI. Whole-study results and caveats: There was significantly lower normalized Chao1 diversity in multiple sclerosis patients than in controls. In patients, 4 to 6 TRBV segments were more frequent than in controls, with TRBV5-6, TRBV5-1 and TRBV20-1 among them.

The TCR beta cDNA libraries carried unique molecular identifiers. There were roughly 0.85 to 11 million T cells, and around 500,000 cDNA molecules came from them. MiXCR, applied by TCRdb to the PCR reads, yields one record per CDR3 protein. The sample lists 380,000 or so distinct CDR3 sequences; less than 40% were seen once. V and J are TRBV6-5 and TRBJ2-1; the D is unclear. The sample comprised blood. The origin of this receptor is a girl under 18 with multiple sclerosis. The CDR3 region has the DNA TGTGCCACCAGTTACTCGATCACAGCAGCATCCTACAATGAGCAGTTCTTC. Protein product: CATSYSITAASYNEQFF.